This T cell receptor beta chain was sequenced for a study of response to subunit inactivated influenza vaccine (dated by TCRdb to the late 2010s). For the wider study: Deep quantitative T cell receptor repertoire profiling was used in the study to track responses to a trivalent subunit inactivated influenza vaccine. Findings and caveats that apply to the study as a whole: The authors proposed that each seasonal influenza vaccination may bring in only a limited number of new T cells.

Turning to this clonotype: Its cognate antigen has yet to be identified. Per-base qualities were not stored, and no clone one base away is much larger.

Libraries came from RT-PCR. Sequenced using an Illumina HiSeq 2500. TCRdb took the public reads, trimmed them with fastp at Q25, ran MiXCR for clone calling and kept in-frame beta chains. Each record represents a unique CDR3 protein, reported with the most common genes and DNA among its rows. For this sample the table gives 290,000 or so distinct CDR3 sequences, of which around 20% were detected only once. The ten biggest clones cover 10% of the sample. The CDR3 has 11 amino acids, counting the end cysteine and phenylalanine. Only the CDR3 DNA stays, 33 bases, in frame from base 1. CDR1 and CDR2 are read off the germline V gene as MDHEN and SYDVKM. V gives up 0 bases and J gives up 9 bases, and the segment between their germline ends measures 3 bases.

The sequencing used PBMCs from blood, collected approximately 20 months after vaccination. The chain is encoded by TRBV28 joined to TRBJ2-1, with no D gene named confidently. This clonotype was sampled from a man aged 45-69 years who received an inactivated influenza vaccine. Donor details come from another sample of the same person, matched by shared clones. The bases are TGTGCCAGCAGTTTATGGGGTGAGCAGTTCTTC. This is translated as CASSLWGEQFF.